This T cell receptor beta chain comes out of a study of blood T cell repertoires in COVID-19. Assay used: immunoSEQ multiplex PCR; TCRdb lists only in-frame clones, some missing. The table lists around 270,000 clones, approximately 86% of them singletons, with under 2.5% in the top ten. This CDR3 is 15 amino acids long. Germline loops: CDR1 MNHEY, CDR2 SVGAGI. Trimming cost V 0 bases and J 3 bases, with 11 bases left between them. The specimen sequenced was peripheral blood. The chain is built from TRBV6-5 and TRBJ1-2, with TRBD1 as a possible D gene (6 bases). The sequence came from a man between 25 and 39 years old with active or convalescent COVID-19. The chain's CDR3 is CASSYSLGGHYGYTF. The CDR3 nucleotides read TGTGCCAGCAGTTACTCGTTAGGGGGTCACTATGGCTACACCTTC.